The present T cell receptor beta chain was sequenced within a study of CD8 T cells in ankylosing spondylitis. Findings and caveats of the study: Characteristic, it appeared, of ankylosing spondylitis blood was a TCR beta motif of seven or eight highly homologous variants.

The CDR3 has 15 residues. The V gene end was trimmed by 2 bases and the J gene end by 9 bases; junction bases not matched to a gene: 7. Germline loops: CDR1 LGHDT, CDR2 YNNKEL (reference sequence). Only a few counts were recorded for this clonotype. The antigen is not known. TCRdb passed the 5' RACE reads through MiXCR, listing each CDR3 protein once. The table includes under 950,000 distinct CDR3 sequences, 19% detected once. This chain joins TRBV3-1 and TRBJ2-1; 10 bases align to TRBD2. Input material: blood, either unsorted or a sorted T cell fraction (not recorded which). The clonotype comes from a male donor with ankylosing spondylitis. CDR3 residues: CASSQPSGSPAEQFF. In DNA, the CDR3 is TGTGCCAGCAGCCAACCTAGCGGGAGCCCGGCTGAGCAGTTCTTC.